A single sample gave rise to the 15 T cell receptor beta chains below, sequenced in a study of OX40 agonist ivuxolimab in advanced cancers. Receptor amplification or capture employed the immunoSEQ multiplex PCR assay. As stored in TCRdb, this immuneACCESS dataset retains in-frame rearrangements with V and J assigned. A fraction of the clones does not appear; measured against another copy, unresolved V genes explain less than half of the discrepancy, and the remainder lacks a known reason. Here the sample has about 21,000 clones; about four fifths occur a single time. About 31% of the sample is held by the ten biggest clonotypes. The starting material was CD4+ or CD8+ T cells sorted from blood, obtained in a trial of the OX40 agonist ivuxolimab. These receptor sequences come from an adult with an advanced solid tumor such as melanoma, head and neck, liver or kidney cancer.

The rearrangement uses TRBV25-1 and TRBJ1-2; 7 nucleotides agree with TRBD1. Germline CDR1 reads MGHDK; CDR2 reads SYGVNS. CDR3 length equals 15 residues. V was clipped by 2 bases and J by 3 bases; unmatched bases: 6. CDR3 loop: CASSEDRAGYYGYTF. The CDR3 region has the DNA TGTGCCAGCAGTGAAGACAGGGCTGGGTACTATGGCTACACCTTC.

The chain carries TRBV5-6 and TRBJ2-7; D is undetermined. CDR3 size: 16 residues. Germline V gene sequence: CDR1 SGHDT, CDR2 YYEEEE. With 0 bases removed from V and 4 bases from J, the gap between germline ends came to 17 bases. The CDR3 region is CASSLGLGSLEYEQYF. The CDR3, as DNA: TGTGCCAGCAGCTTGGGTTTGGGTAGTTTGGAATACGAGCAGTACTTC.

The chain recombines TRBV4-2 with TRBJ1-3; weak D call: TRBD1 (5 bases). Deletions cut 4 bases from V and 0 bases from J, with 13 bases between. This CDR3 spans 16 amino acids. CDR1 and CDR2 from the germline V gene are LGHNA and YNFKEQ. DNA for the CDR3: TGTGCCAGCAGCCTAAAGGGACTGAGCTCTGGAAACACCATATATTTT. This gives the protein CASSLKGLSSGNTIYF.

The chain employs TRBV21-1 and TRBJ2-1; the D segment call TRBD2 is taken from the table without a DNA check. TRBV21-1 is listed as a pseudogene. The CDR3 covers 14 residues. The CDR3, as DNA: TGTGCCAGCAGAAGGGACTGTTCCTACAATGAGCAGTTCTTC. Translation gives CASRRDCSYNEQFF.

V usage is TRBV19 and J usage is TRBJ2-2; 12 bases are shared with TRBD1. The CDR3 loop spans 15 amino acids. J was trimmed by 6 bases and V by 5 bases; bases with no gene match: 4. In germline, CDR1 is LNHDA, CDR2 SQIVND (reference sequence). The chain's CDR3 is CASSFGTGGAGELFF. The CDR3 DNA is TGTGCCAGTAGTTTCGGGACAGGGGGCGCCGGGGAGCTGTTTTTT.

The rearrangement uses TRBV11-3 and TRBJ2-7; a possible D gene is TRBD1 (5 bases). Germline CDR1 and CDR2: SGHNT and YENEEA. V lost 5 bases and J lost 2, with 13 bases in between. This CDR3 is 14 amino acids long. The CDR3 is CASSQFGQTYEQYF. DNA for the CDR3: TGTGCCAGCAGCCAGTTCGGACAAACCTACGAGCAGTACTTC.

The chain recombines TRBV4-2 with TRBJ2-1; TRBD2 matches at 7 bases. This CDR3 is built from 17 residues. Germline V lookup: CDR1 LGHNA, CDR2 YNFKEQ. The V gene end was trimmed by 5 bases and the J gene end by 0 bases; junction bases not matched to a gene: 10. This CDR3 is CASSNTSGIGSYNEQFF. In DNA form, the CDR3 reads TGTGCCAGCAGCAACACGAGCGGGATCGGCTCCTACAATGAGCAGTTCTTC.

The chain combines TRBV2 with TRBJ1-2; D remains unclear. Trimming left V 4 bases short and J 8 bases short, with 17 bases between. Germline V gene sequence: CDR1 SNHLY, CDR2 FYNNEI. The length of the CDR3 is 14 residues. This CDR3 reads CASSGSQTTRGYTF. The CDR3 DNA sequence: TGTGCCAGCAGTGGGTCTCAGACCACGAGGGGCTACACCTTC.

This clone was found once. V is TRBV9 and J is TRBJ2-1, with 11 bases matching TRBD2. From germline, CDR1 is SGDLS and CDR2 YYNGEE. J gave up 9 bases and V 3 bases, and 11 bases lay outside the gene matches. CDR3 length: 16 residues. CDR3 amino acids: CASSAGASGRWGEQFF. CDR3 nucleotides: TGTGCCAGCAGCGCGGGGGCTAGCGGGAGGTGGGGTGAGCAGTTCTTC.

In its sample, this clone was seen once. In DNA, the CDR3 is TGTGCCAGCAGTCCCTGGACCCCACGGGGGGGGGAGCTGTTTTTT. It yields the protein CASSPWTPRGGELFF. J is TRBJ2-2 and V is TRBV27, with D possibly TRBD2 on 6 matching bases. Between the trimmed V and J ends, which lost 5 bases and 8 bases, there was a span of 18 bases. The CDR3 runs to 15 residues. Germline V gene lookup returns CDR1 MNHEY and CDR2 SMNVEV (reference sequence).

This clone is medium-sized within its sample. The V and J genes are TRBV7-9 and TRBJ2-2; D call uncertain. The CDR3 consists of 14 residues. CDR1 is SEHNR, CDR2 FQNEAQ, per germline (reference sequence). Trimming pared 5 bases from V and 2 bases from J, leaving 9 bases between. CDR3 sequence reads: CASSDRYNTGELFF. The CDR3 bases are TGTGCCAGCAGCGATCGATATAACACCGGGGAGCTGTTTTTT.

CDR3 amino acids: CASTIGGYNEQFF. CDR3 DNA sequence: TGTGCCAGCACAATCGGAGGGTACAATGAGCAGTTCTTC. The J gene is TRBJ2-1, the V gene TRBV2; a possible D gene is TRBD2 (6 bases). Germline loops: CDR1 SNHLY, CDR2 FYNNEI. V lost 7 bases and J lost 4, with 11 bases in between. The CDR3 length is 13 residues.

V is TRBV7-9 and J is TRBJ2-1; D remains ambiguous. Germline CDR1 SEHNR, CDR2 FQNEAQ (reference sequence). This CDR3 is built from 13 residues. Trimming cost V 2 bases and J 3 bases, with 5 bases left between them. CDR3 sequence reads: CASSLPNYNEQFF. CDR3 nucleotides: TGTGCCAGCAGCTTACCTAACTACAATGAGCAGTTCTTC.

The chain combines TRBV29-1 with TRBJ2-7; D is possibly TRBD1 or TRBD2 (5 bases each). The germline V gene has CDR1 SQVTM and CDR2 ANQGSEA. This CDR3 comprises 15 residues. V shed 6 bases and J shed 2 bases, with 20 bases lying between them. CDR3 sequence (DNA): TGCAGCGTGACGATCCGGGACGTATCTGCCTACGAGCAGTACTTC. Its translation: CSVTIRDVSAYEQYF.

This sequence joins TRBV5-4 and TRBJ2-3, with a weak D call TRBD1 (6 bases). The germline V gene has CDR1 SGHNT and CDR2 YYREEE (reference sequence). The CDR3 has 12 amino acids. V lost 3 bases and J 10 bases, leaving 12 bases between the germline ends. The CDR3 nucleotides are TGTGCCAGCAGCTATGGACAGTCGGCGCAGTATTTT. This sequence encodes CASSYGQSAQYF.